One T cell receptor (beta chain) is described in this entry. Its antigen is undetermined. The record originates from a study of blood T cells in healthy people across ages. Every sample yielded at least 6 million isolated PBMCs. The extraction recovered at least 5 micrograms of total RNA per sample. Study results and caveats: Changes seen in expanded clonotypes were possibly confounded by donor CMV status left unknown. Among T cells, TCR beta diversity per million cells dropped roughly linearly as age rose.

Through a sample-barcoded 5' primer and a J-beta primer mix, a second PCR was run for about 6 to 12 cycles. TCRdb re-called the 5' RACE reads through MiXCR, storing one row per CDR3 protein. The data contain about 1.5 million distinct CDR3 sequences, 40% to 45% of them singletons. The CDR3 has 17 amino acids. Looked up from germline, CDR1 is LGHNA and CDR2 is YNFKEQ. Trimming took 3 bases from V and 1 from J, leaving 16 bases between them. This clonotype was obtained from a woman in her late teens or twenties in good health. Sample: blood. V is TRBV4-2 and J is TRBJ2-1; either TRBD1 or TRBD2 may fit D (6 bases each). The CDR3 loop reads CASSQLGGGLSYNEQFF. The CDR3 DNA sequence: TGTGCCAGCAGCCAGCTAGGTGGGGGGCTTTCCTACAATGAGCAGTTCTTC.